This T cell receptor beta chain comes out of a study of blood T cells in healthy people across ages. The study's findings and limits: TCR beta diversity, measured per million T cells, fell in a roughly linear way with age. Compared with aged donors, long-lived donors showed fewer expanded clones, suggesting selection.

Per-sample PBMC isolation yielded at least 6.5 million cells. A note on this clonotype: Its antigen is still unknown.

The length of the CDR3 is 15 residues. Germline-derived CDR1 and CDR2 are SEHNR and FQNEAQ (reference sequence). The germline V and J ends were trimmed by 2 bases and 5 bases, with 12 bases remaining between them. Using a J-beta primer mix together with a sample-barcoded 5' primer, a second PCR was run for about 6 to 12 cycles. A single record per CDR3 protein comes from TCRdb applying MiXCR to the 5' RACE reads. The sample shows approximately 800,000 distinct CDR3 sequences, roughly 24% of them seen only once. These records were also assigned to another study, of T cells of mothers and their children.

This sequence joins TRBV7-9 and TRBJ1-4, with unresolved D. Sequenced input: blood. The sequence was obtained from a boy aged 10-17 years in good health. CDR3 nucleotides: TGTGCCAGCAGCTTAAAGGTCTCGGAGAATGAAAAACTGTTTTTT. Protein product: CASSLKVSENEKLFF.